The sequence of this T cell receptor beta chain was determined in a study of OX40 agonist ivuxolimab in advanced cancers. Study details: The dose-escalation cohort was over 65% male, with a mean age of around 60 years, ranging about 20 to 85. Study-level results: Clonal expansion among partial responders at 0.1-3.0 mg/kg ranked near the lowest.

Produced via immunoSEQ multiplex PCR; TCRdb's table is partial and in-frame only. The table records some 99,000 clones, roughly 85% of them present only once. Remarks on this clone: Its antigen is not identified.

Germline CDR1 reads LGHNT; CDR2 reads FRNRAP. The CDR3 loop spans 14 amino acids. After removal of 5 bases from V and 3 bases from J, the junction contained 3 bases not matched to a gene. The chain has TRBV12-5 and TRBJ2-2; the match to TRBD1 covers 7 bases. The sample consisted of CD4+ or CD8+ T cells sorted from blood, taken in a trial of the OX40 agonist ivuxolimab. This clonotype was obtained from an adult with an advanced solid tumor such as melanoma, head and neck, liver or kidney cancer. CDR3: CASGLTGDTGELFF. CDR3 DNA: TGTGCTAGTGGTCTCACAGGGGACACCGGGGAGCTGTTTTTT.